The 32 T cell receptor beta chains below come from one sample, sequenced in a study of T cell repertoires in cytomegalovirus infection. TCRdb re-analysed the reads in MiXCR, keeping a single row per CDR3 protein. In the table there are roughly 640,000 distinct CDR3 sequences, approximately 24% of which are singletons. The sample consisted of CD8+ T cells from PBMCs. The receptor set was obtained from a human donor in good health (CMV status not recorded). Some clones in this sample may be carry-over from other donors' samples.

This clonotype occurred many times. This CDR3 is CASSSIYEQNIQYF. The CDR3 region has the DNA TGTGCCAGCAGTTCTATATATGAGCAAAACATTCAGTACTTC. The chain uses TRBV28 and TRBJ2-4; no clear D. V lost 4 bases and J lost 5, with 12 bases in between. This CDR3 has 14 amino acids. The V gene's germline CDR1 is MDHEN and CDR2 SYDVKM.

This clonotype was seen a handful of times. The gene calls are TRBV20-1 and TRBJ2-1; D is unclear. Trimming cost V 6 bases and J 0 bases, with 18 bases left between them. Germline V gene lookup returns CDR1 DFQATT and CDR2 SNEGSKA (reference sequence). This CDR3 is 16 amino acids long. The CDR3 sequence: CSAPLLLWDSYNEQFF. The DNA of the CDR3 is TGCAGTGCCCCCCTATTGTTATGGGACTCCTACAATGAGCAGTTCTTC.

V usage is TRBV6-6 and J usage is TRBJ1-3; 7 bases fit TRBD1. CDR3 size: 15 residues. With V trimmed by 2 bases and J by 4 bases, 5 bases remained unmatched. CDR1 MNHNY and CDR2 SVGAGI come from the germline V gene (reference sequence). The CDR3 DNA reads TGTGCCAGCAGTTACCCACAGGGGAAGGGAAACACCATATATTTT. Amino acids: CASSYPQGKGNTIYF.

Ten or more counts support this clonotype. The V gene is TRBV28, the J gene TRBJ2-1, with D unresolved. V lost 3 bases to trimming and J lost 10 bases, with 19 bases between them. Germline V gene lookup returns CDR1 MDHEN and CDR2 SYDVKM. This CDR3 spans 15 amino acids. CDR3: CASSLLSVATQEQFF. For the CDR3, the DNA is TGTGCCAGCAGTTTGTTGTCGGTCGCTACCCAGGAGCAGTTCTTC.

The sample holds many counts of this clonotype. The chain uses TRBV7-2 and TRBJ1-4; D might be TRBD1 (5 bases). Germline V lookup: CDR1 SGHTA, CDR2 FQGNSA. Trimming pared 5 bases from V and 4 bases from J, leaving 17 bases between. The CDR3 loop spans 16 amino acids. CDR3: CASSPLEGQDNEKLFF. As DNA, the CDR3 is TGTGCCAGCAGCCCCTTAGAGGGGCAGGATAATGAAAAACTGTTTTTT. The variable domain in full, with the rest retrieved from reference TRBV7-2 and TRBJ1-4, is GAGVSQSPSNKVTEKGKDVELRCDPISGHTALYWYRQSLGQGLEFLIYFQGNSAPDKSGLPSDRFSAERTGGSVSTLTIQRTQQEDSAVYLCASSPLEGQDNEKLFFGSGTQLSVL.

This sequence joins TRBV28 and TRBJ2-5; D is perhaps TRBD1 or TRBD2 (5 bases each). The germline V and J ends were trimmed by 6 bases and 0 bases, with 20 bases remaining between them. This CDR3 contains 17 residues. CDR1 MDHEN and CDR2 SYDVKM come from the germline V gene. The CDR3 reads CASSGRGVHSYQETQYF. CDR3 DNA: TGTGCCAGCAGCGGTAGGGGAGTCCACTCCTACCAAGAGACCCAGTACTTC.

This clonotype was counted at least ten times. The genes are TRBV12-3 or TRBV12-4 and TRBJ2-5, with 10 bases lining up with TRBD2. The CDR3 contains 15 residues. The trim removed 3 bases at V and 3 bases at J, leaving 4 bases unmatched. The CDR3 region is CASSFRLAGEETQYF. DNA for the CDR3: TGTGCCAGCAGTTTTCGGCTAGCGGGGGAAGAGACCCAGTACTTC.

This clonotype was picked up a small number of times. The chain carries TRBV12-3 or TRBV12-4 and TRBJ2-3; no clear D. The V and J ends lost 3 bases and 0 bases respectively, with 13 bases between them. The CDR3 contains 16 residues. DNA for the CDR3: TGTGCCAGCAGTTTTCGCACGGAACTTAGCACAGATACGCAGTATTTT. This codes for CASSFRTELSTDTQYF.

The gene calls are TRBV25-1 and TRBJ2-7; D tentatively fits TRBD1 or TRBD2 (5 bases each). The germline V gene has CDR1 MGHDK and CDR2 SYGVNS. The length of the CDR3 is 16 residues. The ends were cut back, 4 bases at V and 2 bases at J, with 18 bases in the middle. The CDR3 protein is CASSGGTGIETYEQYV. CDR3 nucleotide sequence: TGTGCCAGCAGTGGAGGGACGGGGATTGAGACCTACGAGCAGTACGTC.

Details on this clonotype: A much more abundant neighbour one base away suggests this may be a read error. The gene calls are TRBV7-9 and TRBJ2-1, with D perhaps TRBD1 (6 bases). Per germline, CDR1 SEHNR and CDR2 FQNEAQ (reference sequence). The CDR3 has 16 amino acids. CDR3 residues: CASSLEWTDSCNEQFF. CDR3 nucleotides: TGTGCCAGCAGCTTAGAATGGACAGACTCCTGCAATGAGCAGTTCTTC.

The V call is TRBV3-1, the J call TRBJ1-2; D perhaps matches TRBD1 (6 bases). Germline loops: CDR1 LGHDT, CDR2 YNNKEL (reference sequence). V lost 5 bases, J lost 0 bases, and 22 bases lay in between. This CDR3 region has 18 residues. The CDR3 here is CASSYTSGTRTPNYGYTF. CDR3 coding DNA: TGTGCCAGCAGCTACACCAGCGGGACACGAACTCCTAACTATGGCTACACCTTC.

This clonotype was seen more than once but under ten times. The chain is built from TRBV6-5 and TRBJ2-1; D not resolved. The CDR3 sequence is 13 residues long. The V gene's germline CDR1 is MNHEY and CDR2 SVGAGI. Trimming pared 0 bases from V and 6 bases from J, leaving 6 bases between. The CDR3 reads CASSYSAANEQFF. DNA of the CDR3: TGTGCCAGCAGTTACTCGGCAGCCAATGAGCAGTTCTTC.

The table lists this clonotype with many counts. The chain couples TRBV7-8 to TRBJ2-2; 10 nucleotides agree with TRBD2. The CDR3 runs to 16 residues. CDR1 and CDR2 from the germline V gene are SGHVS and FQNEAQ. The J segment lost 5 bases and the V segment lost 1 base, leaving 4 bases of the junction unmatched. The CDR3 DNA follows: TGTGCCAGCAGCTTAGGAACTAGCGGGGATACCGGGGAGCTGTTTTTT. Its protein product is CASSLGTSGDTGELFF.

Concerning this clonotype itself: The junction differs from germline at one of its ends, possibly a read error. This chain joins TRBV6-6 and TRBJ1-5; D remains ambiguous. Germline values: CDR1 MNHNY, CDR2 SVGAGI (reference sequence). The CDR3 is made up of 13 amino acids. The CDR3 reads CASIKGSNQSQHF. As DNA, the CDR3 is TGTGCCAGCATCAAAGGTAGCAATCAGTCCCAGCATTTT.

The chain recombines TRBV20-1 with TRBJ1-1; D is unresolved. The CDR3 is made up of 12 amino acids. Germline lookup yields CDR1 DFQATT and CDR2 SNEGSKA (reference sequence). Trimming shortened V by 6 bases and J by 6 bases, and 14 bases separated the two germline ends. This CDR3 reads CSATPLRAEAFF. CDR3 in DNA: TGCAGTGCAACCCCTCTAAGGGCTGAAGCTTTCTTT.

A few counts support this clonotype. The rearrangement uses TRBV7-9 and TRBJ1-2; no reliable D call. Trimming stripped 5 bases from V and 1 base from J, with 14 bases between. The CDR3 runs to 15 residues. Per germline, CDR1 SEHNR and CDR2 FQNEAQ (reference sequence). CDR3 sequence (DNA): TGTGCCAGCAGCCTACTCCCGGGATTTAACTATGGCTACACCTTC. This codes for CASSLLPGFNYGYTF. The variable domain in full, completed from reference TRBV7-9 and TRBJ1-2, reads DTGVSQNPRHKITKRGQNVTFRCDPISEHNRLYWYRQTLGQGPEFLTYFQNEAQLEKSRLLSDRFSAERPKGSFSTLEIQRTEQGDSAMYLCASSLLPGFNYGYTFGSGTRLTVV.

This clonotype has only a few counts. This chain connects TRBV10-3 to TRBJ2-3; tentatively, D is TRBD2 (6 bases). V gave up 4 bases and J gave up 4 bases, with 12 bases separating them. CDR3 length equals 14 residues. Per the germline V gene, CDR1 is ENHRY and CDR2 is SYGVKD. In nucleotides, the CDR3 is TGTGCCATCAGTGGGGAGGAATTTCCAGATACGCAGTATTTT. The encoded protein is CAISGEEFPDTQYF.

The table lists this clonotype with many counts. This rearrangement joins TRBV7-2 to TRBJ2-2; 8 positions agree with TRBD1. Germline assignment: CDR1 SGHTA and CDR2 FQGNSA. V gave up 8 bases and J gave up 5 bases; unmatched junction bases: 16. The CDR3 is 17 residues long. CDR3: CASEGVNRGARTGELFF. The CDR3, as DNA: TGTGCCAGCGAAGGGGTTAACAGGGGGGCGCGGACCGGGGAGCTGTTTTTT. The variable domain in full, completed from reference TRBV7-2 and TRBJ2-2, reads GAGVSQSPSNKVTEKGKDVELRCDPISGHTALYWYRQSLGQGLEFLIYFQGNSAPDKSGLPSDRFSAERTGGSVSTLTIQRTQQEDSAVYLCASEGVNRGARTGELFFGEGSRLTVL.

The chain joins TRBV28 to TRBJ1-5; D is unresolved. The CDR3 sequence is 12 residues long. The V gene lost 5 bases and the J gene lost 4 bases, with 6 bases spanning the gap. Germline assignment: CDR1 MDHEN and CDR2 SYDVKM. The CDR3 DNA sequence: TGTGCCAGCAGTCCCTTTAATCAGCCCCAGCATTTT. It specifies CASSPFNQPQHF.

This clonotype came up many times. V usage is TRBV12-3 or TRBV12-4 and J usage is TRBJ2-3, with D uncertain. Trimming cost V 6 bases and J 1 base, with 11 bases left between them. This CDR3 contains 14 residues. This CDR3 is CASSLLLGTDTQYF. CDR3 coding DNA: TGTGCCAGCAGCCTCCTACTCGGCACAGATACGCAGTATTTT.

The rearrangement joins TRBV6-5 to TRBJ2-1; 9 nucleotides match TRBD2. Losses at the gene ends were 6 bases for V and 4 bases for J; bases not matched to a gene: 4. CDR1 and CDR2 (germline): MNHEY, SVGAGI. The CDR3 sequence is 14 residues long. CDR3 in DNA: TGTGCCAGCAGCGGACTAGCGCAGTACAATGAGCAGTTCTTC. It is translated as CASSGLAQYNEQFF.

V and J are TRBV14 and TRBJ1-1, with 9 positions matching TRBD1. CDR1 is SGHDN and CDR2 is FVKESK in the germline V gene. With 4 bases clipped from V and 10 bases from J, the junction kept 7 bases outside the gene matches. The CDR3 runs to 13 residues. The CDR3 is CASSLRTGVAAFF. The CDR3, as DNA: TGTGCCAGCAGCCTCCGGACAGGGGTGGCAGCTTTCTTT.

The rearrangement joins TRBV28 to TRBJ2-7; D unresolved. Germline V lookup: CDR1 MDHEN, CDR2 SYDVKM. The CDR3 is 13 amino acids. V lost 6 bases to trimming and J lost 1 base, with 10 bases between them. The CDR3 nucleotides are TGTGCCAGCAGCACTGGGCCTTCCTACGAGCAGTACGTC. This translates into CASSTGPSYEQYV.

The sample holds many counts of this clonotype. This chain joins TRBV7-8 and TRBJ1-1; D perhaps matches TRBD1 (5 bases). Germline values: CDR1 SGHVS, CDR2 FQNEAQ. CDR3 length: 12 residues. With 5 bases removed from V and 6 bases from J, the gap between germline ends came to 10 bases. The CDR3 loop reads CASSHPGPEAFF. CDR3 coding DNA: TGTGCCAGCAGCCACCCGGGACCTGAAGCTTTCTTT.

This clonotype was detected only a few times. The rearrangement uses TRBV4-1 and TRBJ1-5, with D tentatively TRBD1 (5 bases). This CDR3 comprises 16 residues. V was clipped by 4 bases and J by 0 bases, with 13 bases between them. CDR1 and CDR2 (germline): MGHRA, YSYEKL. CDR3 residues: CASSPRQSISNQPQHF. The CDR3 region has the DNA TGCGCCAGCAGCCCTCGACAGTCAATTAGCAATCAGCCCCAGCATTTT.

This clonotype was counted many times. The CDR3 loop reads CASSSKAGVNTEAFF. CDR3 sequence (DNA): TGTGCCAGCAGCTCGAAGGCGGGGGTGAACACTGAAGCTTTCTTT. This chain connects TRBV7-8 to TRBJ1-1; a possible D gene is TRBD1 (5 bases). The germline V gene has CDR1 SGHVS and CDR2 FQNEAQ. CDR3 size: 15 residues. The ends were cut back, 4 bases at V and 0 bases at J, with 12 bases in the middle.

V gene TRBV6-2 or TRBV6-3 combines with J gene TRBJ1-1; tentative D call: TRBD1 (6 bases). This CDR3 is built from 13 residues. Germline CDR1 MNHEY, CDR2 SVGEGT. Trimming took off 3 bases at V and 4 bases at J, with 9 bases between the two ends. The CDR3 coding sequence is TGTGCCAGCAGTTATATCAGGGGCACTGAAGCTTTCTTT. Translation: CASSYIRGTEAFF.

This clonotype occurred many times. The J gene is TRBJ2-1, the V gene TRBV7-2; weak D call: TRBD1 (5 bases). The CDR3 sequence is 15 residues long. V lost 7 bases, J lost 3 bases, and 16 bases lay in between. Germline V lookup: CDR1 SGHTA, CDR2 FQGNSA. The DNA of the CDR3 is TGTGCCAGCACCGCCGCCAGGGTTTTCTACAATGAGCAGTTCTTC. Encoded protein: CASTAARVFYNEQFF.

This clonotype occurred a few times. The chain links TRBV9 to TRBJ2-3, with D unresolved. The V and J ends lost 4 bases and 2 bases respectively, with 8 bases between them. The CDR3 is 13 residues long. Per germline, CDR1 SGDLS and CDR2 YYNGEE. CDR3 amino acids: CASSWVATDTQYF. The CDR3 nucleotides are TGTGCCAGCAGCTGGGTAGCCACAGATACGCAGTATTTT.

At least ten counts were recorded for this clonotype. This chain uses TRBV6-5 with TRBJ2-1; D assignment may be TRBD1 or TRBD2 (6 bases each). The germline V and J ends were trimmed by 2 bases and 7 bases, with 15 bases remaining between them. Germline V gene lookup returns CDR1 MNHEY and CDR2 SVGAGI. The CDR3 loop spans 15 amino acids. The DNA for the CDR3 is TGTGCCAGCAGTTACAGGCAGGGGAGGCTAAATGAGCAGTTCTTC. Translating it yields CASSYRQGRLNEQFF.

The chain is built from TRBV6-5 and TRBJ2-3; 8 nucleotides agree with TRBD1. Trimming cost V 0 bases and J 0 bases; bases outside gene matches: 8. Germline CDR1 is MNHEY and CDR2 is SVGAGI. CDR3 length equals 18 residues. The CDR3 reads CASSYSFSTGVSTDTQYF. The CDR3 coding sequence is TGTGCCAGCAGTTACTCCTTCTCGACAGGGGTTAGCACAGATACGCAGTATTTT.

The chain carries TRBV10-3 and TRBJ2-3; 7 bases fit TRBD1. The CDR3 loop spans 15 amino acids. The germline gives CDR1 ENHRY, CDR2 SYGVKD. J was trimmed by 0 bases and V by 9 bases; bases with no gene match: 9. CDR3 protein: CAIEEDRASTDTQYF. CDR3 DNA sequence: TGTGCCATAGAGGAAGACAGGGCAAGCACAGATACGCAGTATTTT.